This TCR beta chain was captured by sequencing in a study of immune evolution from preneoplasia to lung adenocarcinoma. This CDR3 comprises 14 residues. Germline V gene sequence: CDR1 SGHDT, CDR2 YYEEEE. V lost 5 bases and J 5 bases, leaving 16 bases between the germline ends. The study, taken as a whole, reports: Later-stage lesions seemingly showed higher T cell density and diversity than normal lung. Normal lung had the highest top T cell clone frequencies.

Concerning this clone itself: The target antigen is unknown.

Here immunoSEQ multiplex PCR was the method, and the copy in TCRdb shows in-frame clones only, minus some. Among some 12,000 clones listed, more than 70% were seen once. This chain links TRBV5-6 with TRBJ1-1, with TRBD1 as a possible D gene (6 bases). The receptor was isolated from a person between 45 and 75 years old with lung adenocarcinoma. Source material: FFPE tissue from an adenomatous hyperplasia lung lesion. The subset here: atypical adenomatous hyperplasia (AAH), lung preneoplasia. CDR3 DNA: TGTGCCAGCAGACGTACACAGGGAAGTACTGAAGCTTTCTTT. Protein product: CASRRTQGSTEAFF.